The source of this TCR beta chain is a study of blood T cell repertoires in COVID-19. As for the study in general: Donors in the United States, Italy and Spain gave samples during acute or convalescent COVID-19. PBMCs, B-cell-depleted T cells, or T cells provided the cDNA or gDNA that made up the material.

Losses at the gene ends were 5 bases for V and 8 bases for J; bases not matched to a gene: 9. CDR3 length equals 15 residues. Germline assignment: CDR1 LGHNA and CDR2 YNFKEQ. In the authors' workflow: Amplification of reference gene primers was used by the study to estimate nucleated cell counts. TCRdb's table, derived via immunoSEQ multiplex PCR, lists solely in-frame clones and lacks some. V and J calls and clone size come straight from that table; D and trimming were deduced from the DNA. The table has about 260,000 clones, approximately 90% seen once. This clone was recorded a few times. The sequence came from a woman in her thirties or forties with acute or convalescent COVID-19. This chain joins TRBV4-2 and TRBJ1-1; 12 bases are shared with TRBD1. Sequencing was carried out using peripheral blood. The CDR3 loop is CASSFGTGGVVEAFF. CDR3 nucleotides: TGTGCCAGCAGCTTCGGGACAGGGGGCGTAGTGGAAGCTTTCTTT.